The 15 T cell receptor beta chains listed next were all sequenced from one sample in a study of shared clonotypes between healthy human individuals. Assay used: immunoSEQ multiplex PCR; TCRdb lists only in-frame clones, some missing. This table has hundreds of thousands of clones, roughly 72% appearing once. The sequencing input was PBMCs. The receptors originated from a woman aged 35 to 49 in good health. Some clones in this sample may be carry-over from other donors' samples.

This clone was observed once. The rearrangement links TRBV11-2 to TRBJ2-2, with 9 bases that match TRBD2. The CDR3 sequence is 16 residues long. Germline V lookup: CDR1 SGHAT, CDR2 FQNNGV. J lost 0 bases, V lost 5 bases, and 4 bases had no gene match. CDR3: CASSGLAGANTGELFF. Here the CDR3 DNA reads TGTGCCAGCAGCGGCTTAGCGGGAGCGAACACCGGGGAGCTGTTTTTT.

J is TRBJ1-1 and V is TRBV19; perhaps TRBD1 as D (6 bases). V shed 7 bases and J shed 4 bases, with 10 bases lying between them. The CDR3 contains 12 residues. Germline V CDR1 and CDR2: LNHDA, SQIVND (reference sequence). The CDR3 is CASKGGGTEAFF. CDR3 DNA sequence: TGTGCCAGTAAAGGGGGTGGCACTGAAGCTTTCTTT.

Written as DNA, the CDR3 is TGCGCCAGCAGCCAAGGGCGAGGGCCCTACAATGAGCAGTTCTTC. It codes for CASSQGRGPYNEQFF. The chain combines TRBV4-3 with TRBJ2-1; possible D gene TRBD2, 5 bases. The CDR3 consists of 15 residues. Germline CDR1 LGHNA, CDR2 YSLEER. Deletions cut 1 base from V and 2 bases from J, with 9 bases between.

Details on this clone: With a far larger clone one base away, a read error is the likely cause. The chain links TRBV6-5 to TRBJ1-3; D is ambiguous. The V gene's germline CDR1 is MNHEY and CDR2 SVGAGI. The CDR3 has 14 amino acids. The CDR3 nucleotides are TGTACCAGTACCCCAGGCGGCTCTGGAAACACCATATATTTT. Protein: CTSTPGGSGNTIYF.

This CDR3 reads CSAPDRGSTYEQYF. The CDR3 nucleotides read TGCAGCGCTCCGGACAGGGGGTCGACCTACGAGCAGTACTTC. J is TRBJ2-7 and V is TRBV29-1, with 10 nucleotides matching TRBD1. Germline values: CDR1 SQVTM, CDR2 ANQGSEA. Unmatched junction bases numbered 8, after V lost 7 bases and J lost 2 bases. The CDR3 totals 14 residues.

CDR3 region: CASSPSRREGTEEQFF. For the CDR3, the DNA is TGTGCCAGCAGCCCCTCAAGGCGGGAGGGGACCGAGGAGCAGTTCTTC. The chain uses TRBV7-2 and TRBJ2-1, with TRBD2 identical over 9 bases. The V and J ends lost 5 bases and 10 bases, in that order; junction bases with no gene match: 15. The CDR3 is made up of 16 amino acids. Germline assignment: CDR1 SGHTA and CDR2 FQGNSA.

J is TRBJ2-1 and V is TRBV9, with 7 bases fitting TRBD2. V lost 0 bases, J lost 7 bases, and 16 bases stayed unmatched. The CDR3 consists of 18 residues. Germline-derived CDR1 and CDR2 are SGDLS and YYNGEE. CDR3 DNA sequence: TGTGCCAGCAGCGTAGATCCCTTGGAGGCGGGAGTGCGGAATGAGCAGTTCTTC. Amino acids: CASSVDPLEAGVRNEQFF.

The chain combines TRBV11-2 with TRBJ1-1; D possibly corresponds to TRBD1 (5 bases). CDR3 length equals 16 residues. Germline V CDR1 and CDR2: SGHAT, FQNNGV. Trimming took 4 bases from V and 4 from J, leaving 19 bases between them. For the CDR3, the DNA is TGTGCCAGCAGCTCCGGACACTCCCCCGGGGGCACTGAAGCTTTCTTT. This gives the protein CASSSGHSPGGTEAFF.

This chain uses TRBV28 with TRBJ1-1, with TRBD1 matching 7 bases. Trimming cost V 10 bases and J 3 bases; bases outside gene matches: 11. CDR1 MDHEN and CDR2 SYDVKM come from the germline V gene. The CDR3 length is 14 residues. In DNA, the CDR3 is TGTGCCATCAAATGGACAGGCCCCCACACTGAAGCTTTCTTT. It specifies CAIKWTGPHTEAFF.

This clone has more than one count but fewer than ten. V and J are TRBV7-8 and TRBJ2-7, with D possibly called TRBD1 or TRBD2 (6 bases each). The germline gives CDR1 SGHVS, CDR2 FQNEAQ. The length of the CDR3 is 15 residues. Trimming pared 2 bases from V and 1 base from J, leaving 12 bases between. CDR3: CASSLRGVGSYEQYF. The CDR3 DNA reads TGTGCCAGCAGCTTAAGGGGGGTCGGATCCTACGAGCAGTACTTC.

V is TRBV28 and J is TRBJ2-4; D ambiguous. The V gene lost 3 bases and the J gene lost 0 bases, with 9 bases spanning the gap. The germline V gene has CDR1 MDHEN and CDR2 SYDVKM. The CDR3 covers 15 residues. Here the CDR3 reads CASSFGFVAKNIQYF. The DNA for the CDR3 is TGTGCCAGCAGTTTTGGTTTTGTAGCCAAAAACATTCAGTACTTC.

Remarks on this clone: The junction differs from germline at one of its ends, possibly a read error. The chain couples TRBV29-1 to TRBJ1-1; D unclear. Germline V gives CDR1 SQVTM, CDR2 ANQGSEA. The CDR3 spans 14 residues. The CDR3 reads CSVVLARGGIEASF. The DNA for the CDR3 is TGCAGCGTTGTCCTAGCCCGGGGTGGGATTGAAGCTTCCTTT.

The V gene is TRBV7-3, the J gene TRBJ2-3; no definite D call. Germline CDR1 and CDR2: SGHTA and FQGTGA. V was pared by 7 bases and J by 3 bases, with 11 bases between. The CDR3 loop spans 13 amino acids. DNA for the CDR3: TGTGCCAGCAATTCAGGCGTTACAGATACGCAGTATTTT. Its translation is CASNSGVTDTQYF.

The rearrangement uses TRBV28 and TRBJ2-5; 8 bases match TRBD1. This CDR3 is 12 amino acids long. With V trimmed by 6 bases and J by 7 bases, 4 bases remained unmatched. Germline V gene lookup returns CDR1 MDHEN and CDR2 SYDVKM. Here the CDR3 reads CASRTGDGTQYF. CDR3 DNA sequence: TGTGCCAGCAGGACAGGGGATGGGACCCAGTACTTC.

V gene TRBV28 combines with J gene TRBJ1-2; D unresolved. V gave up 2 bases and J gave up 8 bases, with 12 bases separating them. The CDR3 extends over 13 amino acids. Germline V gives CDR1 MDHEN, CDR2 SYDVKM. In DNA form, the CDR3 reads TGTGCCAGCAGTTTAAAGGTGTTCGGGGGCTACACCTTC. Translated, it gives CASSLKVFGGYTF.